This TCR beta chain was sequenced in a study of Tregs in tolerant kidney transplant recipients (dated by TCRdb to the late 2010s). With respect to the entire study: Transplants used related donors with nonmyeloablative bone marrow transplantation; mixed chimerism was transient in the human trials. The study applied TCRbeta sequencing to find donor-specific regulatory T cells before combined kidney and bone marrow transplantation and then followed those same cells after transplant. Paper-wide results and their limitations: Because the study included only a small number of patients, the results must be confirmed in larger populations and under other immunosuppression protocols. In tolerant patients, donor-specific Tregs expanded more than Tregs overall, which suggests antigen-driven rather than nonspecific expansion. Because the PCR primers were changed over time for some patients, nucleotide-level comparison could not be performed across the samples from those patients. Although technical replication error seemed to be minimal, the question of biological reproducibility was not addressed directly. Expanding Tregs with activated donor B cells appeared to identify the most biologically relevant and donor-specific TCRbeta repertoire.

Via the germline V gene (reference sequence), CDR1 is GTSNPN and CDR2 SVGIG. V is pared back by 4 bases and J by 4 bases, with 13 bases lying between the germline termini. The CDR3 runs 14 amino acids, cysteine and phenylalanine included. Here the CDR3 DNA is all that survives: 42 bases in frame from base 1. On this clone itself: What antigen it recognizes has not been identified. Per-base qualities were not stored, and no clone one base away is much larger.

For TCRbeta CDR3 sequencing, genomic DNA was extracted from sorted cells using the QIAGEN DNeasy Blood and Tissue Kit. High-throughput TCRbeta CDR3 sequencing was carried out commercially through immunoSEQ, with PCR amplification with bias correction and internal controls included. As for the original processing: Unique productive TCRbeta sequences were defined by CDR3 nucleotide sequence when primers matched and otherwise by CDR3 amino acid sequence together with Vbeta and Jbeta genes. Sorting error was corrected by removing sequences shared between sorted populations at a frequency ratio of 2:1 or less, and the remaining shared sequences were assigned to the higher population. Donor-reactive sequences were defined as at least 5-fold expanded in CFSE-low cells versus unstimulated cells, with frequency of at least 0.01% in CFSE-low cells. Repertoire divergence was quantified by Jensen-Shannon divergence using the top 100 TCRbeta sequences ranked by frequency. For samples with multiple sequencing runs, sorting error was corrected in each run separately before the runs were combined. TCRdb took over this immuneACCESS table, retaining in-frame rearrangements with V and J assigned. Such tables are incomplete; in checked studies, under half of the missing clones stem from an unresolved V gene, and the remainder is unexplained. V, J and clone size reflect that table, while D and trimming were determined from the DNA. This sample comprises around 78,000 clones, approximately 90% of them detected only once. Roughly 0.35% of the sample is taken by the ten largest.

What the time point label conveys for this sample: blood sample drawn before combined kidney and bone marrow transplant. Unstimulated Tregs (CD4+CD25+CD127-), CD4+ non-Tregs (CD4+CD25-), CD4 and CD8 cells were FACS-sorted from thawed PBMCs. Thawed PBMCs were rested overnight at 37 degrees C with 200 to 250 IU/ml IL-2 before Treg sorting. 4 combined kidney and bone marrow transplant recipients from the ITN036ST trial were included as patients, and samples were available only from these trial subjects. Healthy control blood was processed by Ficoll density gradient to PBMCs and cryopreserved; patient PBMCs were collected before and after transplant.

This clonotype originated in a human donor who received a combined kidney and bone marrow transplant. The chain uses TRBV30 and TRBJ2-2, with the D gene not confidently named. Source: Tregs from blood, taken before the transplant. The sequenced DNA: TGTGCCTGGAAGTCGTTGGAGTCCACCGGGGAGCTGTTTTTT. It specifies CAWKSLESTGELFF.